This T cell receptor beta chain was sequenced during a study of blood T cell repertoires in COVID-19. Looking at the study overall: Italy, Spain and the United States were the sources of the convalescent and acute COVID-19 samples. In each case, the material was cDNA or gDNA derived from T cells, B-cell-depleted T cells, or PBMCs.

V was shortened by 1 base and J by 0 bases, with 9 bases between the two germline ends. There are 15 residues in the CDR3. Germline values: CDR1 GTSNPN, CDR2 SVGIG (reference sequence). Under the authors' procedure: Amplified reference gene primers provided the basis for estimating nucleated cell counts. Method: immunoSEQ multiplex PCR; TCRdb's copy keeps in-frame clones and lacks some. V and J calls and clone size are given by that table; D and trimming were obtained from the DNA. The repertoire holds 250,000 to 400,000 clones, with 87% as singletons. Specimen: peripheral blood. The rearrangement links TRBV30 to TRBJ1-4, with a possible D match to TRBD1 (6 bases). The source of this sequence is a man between 45 and 60 years old with active or convalescent COVID-19. CDR3 nucleotides: TGTGCCTGGAGTGGACAGGATGCAACTAATGAAAAACTGTTTTTT. Translated: CAWSGQDATNEKLFF.